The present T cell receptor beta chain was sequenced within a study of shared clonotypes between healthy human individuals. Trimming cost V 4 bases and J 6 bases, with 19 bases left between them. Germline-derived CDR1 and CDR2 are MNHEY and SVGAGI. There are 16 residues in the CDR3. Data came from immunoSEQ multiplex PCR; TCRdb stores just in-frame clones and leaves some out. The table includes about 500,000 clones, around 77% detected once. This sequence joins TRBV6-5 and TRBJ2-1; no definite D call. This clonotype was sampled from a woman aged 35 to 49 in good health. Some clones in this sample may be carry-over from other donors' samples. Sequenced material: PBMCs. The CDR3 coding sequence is TGTGCCAGCAGTTCCTATTTAGTGGGCGCCTTCAATGAGCAGTTCTTC. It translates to CASSSYLVGAFNEQFF.